The 11 T cell receptor beta chains in this list originate from one sample, sequenced in a study of CD8+ T cells in alopecia areata. Following extraction, RNA underwent reverse transcription to cDNA, which served as the sequencing template. TCRdb's copy holds only in-frame clones and misses some; the assay was immunoSEQ multiplex PCR. The sample holds 150,000 to 200,000 clones, 60% seen once. Specified treatment: oral pan-JAK inhibitor, 5-10 mg twice daily. The input for sequencing was CD4+ T cells sorted from blood, taken at week 24, from a patient treated with tofacitinib. These receptors all stem from a human donor with alopecia areata.

The V call is TRBV29-1, the J call TRBJ1-2; D not certain. Germline V gene lookup returns CDR1 SQVTM and CDR2 ANQGSEA. The V end was cut by 1 base, the J end by 4 bases, with 7 bases between. This CDR3 is built from 12 residues. CDR3 loop: CSVEVGVYGYTF. The DNA for the CDR3 is TGCAGCGTTGAAGTGGGAGTCTATGGCTACACCTTC.

This clone was seen only once. The chain uses TRBV15 and TRBJ2-1; D is undetermined. CDR1 is LNHNV, CDR2 YYDKDF, per germline (reference sequence). V was cut by 3 bases and J by 8 bases, with 8 bases left in between. This CDR3 comprises 12 residues. CDR3 region: CATSSSRHEQFF. The DNA for the CDR3 is TGTGCCACCAGCAGTTCCCGCCATGAGCAGTTCTTC. Drawing the rest from reference TRBV15 and TRBJ2-1, the complete variable domain is DAMVIQNPRYQVTQFGKPVTLSCSQTLNHNVMYWYQQKSSQAPKLLFHYYDKDFNNEADTPDNFQSRRPNTSFCFLDIRSPGLGDTAMYLCATSSSRHEQFFGPGTRLTVL.

This clone was counted a few times. This chain joins TRBV29-1 and TRBJ2-5; TRBD1 aligns across 8 bases. The CDR3 runs to 11 residues. Germline loops: CDR1 SQVTM, CDR2 ANQGSEA. V lost 6 bases to trimming and J lost 4 bases; unmatched junction nucleotides: 1. CDR3 DNA sequence: TGCAGCGTCACAGGGGGAGAGACCCAGTACTTC. This translates into CSVTGGETQYF.

The chain joins TRBV14 to TRBJ1-2, with D tentatively TRBD1 (5 bases). V shed 4 bases and J shed 6 bases, with 12 bases lying between them. This CDR3 contains 13 residues. The germline V gene encodes CDR1 SGHDN and CDR2 FVKESK. The CDR3 bases are TGTGCCAGCAGCCCCCGACAGACGGATGGCTACACCTTC. This sequence encodes CASSPRQTDGYTF.

This rearrangement joins TRBV25-1 to TRBJ2-1; D gene uncertain. The germline CDR1 and CDR2 sequences are MGHDK and SYGVNS. The CDR3 runs 12 residues. The V end lost 6 bases, the J end lost 6 bases, and 9 bases lay between the germline ends. As DNA, the CDR3 is TGTGCCAGCAGCCCCAACTTCAATGAGCAGTTCTTC. Amino acid sequence: CASSPNFNEQFF.

Comments on this clone: This sample includes further DNA sequences coding for the same CDR3. This chain joins TRBV29-1 and TRBJ2-3, with D unclear. CDR1 and CDR2 (germline): SQVTM, ANQGSEA. Trimming shortened V by 1 base and J by 0 bases, and 2 bases separated the two germline ends. The CDR3 spans 12 residues. The CDR3, as DNA: TGCAGCGTTGAAGGTAGCACAGATACGCAGTATTTT. Translation gives CSVEGSTDTQYF.

This clone was seen more than once but under ten times. V usage is TRBV5-6 and J usage is TRBJ2-4; D unresolved. The CDR3 spans 17 residues. CDR1 and CDR2 (germline): SGHDT, YYEEEE. The V end lost 4 bases, the J end lost 0 bases, and 17 bases lay between the germline ends. In DNA form, the CDR3 reads TGTGCCAGCAGCCTTCTAACTGAACGCCTAGCCAAAAACATTCAGTACTTC. Encoded protein: CASSLLTERLAKNIQYF.

This chain joins TRBV4-3 and TRBJ2-1, with D possibly matching TRBD1 (5 bases). The V gene lost 0 bases and the J gene lost 9 bases, with 15 bases spanning the gap. The CDR3 is 15 residues long. Germline-derived CDR1 and CDR2 are LGHNA and YSLEER. The CDR3 loop is CASSQEVQGVGEQFF. The CDR3 coding sequence is TGCGCCAGCAGCCAAGAGGTGCAAGGGGTAGGTGAGCAGTTCTTC.

This rearrangement joins TRBV29-1 to TRBJ2-5; D possibly corresponds to TRBD2 (7 bases). With 8 bases removed from V and 6 bases from J, the gap between germline ends came to 13 bases. CDR3 length equals 11 residues. Germline V CDR1 and CDR2: SQVTM, ANQGSEA. Written as DNA, the CDR3 is TGCAGCCATGACGGGGGGCAGACCCAGTACTTC. Encoded protein: CSHDGGQTQYF.

This chain connects TRBV6-6 to TRBJ1-2; 8 bases are shared with TRBD1. The germline gives CDR1 MNHNY, CDR2 SVGAGI (reference sequence). The CDR3 loop spans 13 amino acids. Germline trimming cut 6 bases from V and 1 base from J; bases unmatched to any gene: 1. The CDR3 loop reads CASRDRDNYGYTF. The CDR3 nucleotides are TGTGCCAGCAGGGACAGGGATAACTATGGCTACACCTTC.

Comments on this clone: The conserved final phenylalanine or tryptophan is absent from the CDR3, which likely points to a read error. Because the CDR3's place on the DNA is in doubt, the DNA is left out and the CDR3 is given as listed by TCRdb. This chain joins TRBV29-1 and TRBJ2-7; the DNA was not used to check the table's D call, TRBD2. Germline V lookup: CDR1 SQVTM, CDR2 ANQGSEA. The CDR3 is 10 amino acids long, termini counted. CDR3: CSVEYGRPMP.